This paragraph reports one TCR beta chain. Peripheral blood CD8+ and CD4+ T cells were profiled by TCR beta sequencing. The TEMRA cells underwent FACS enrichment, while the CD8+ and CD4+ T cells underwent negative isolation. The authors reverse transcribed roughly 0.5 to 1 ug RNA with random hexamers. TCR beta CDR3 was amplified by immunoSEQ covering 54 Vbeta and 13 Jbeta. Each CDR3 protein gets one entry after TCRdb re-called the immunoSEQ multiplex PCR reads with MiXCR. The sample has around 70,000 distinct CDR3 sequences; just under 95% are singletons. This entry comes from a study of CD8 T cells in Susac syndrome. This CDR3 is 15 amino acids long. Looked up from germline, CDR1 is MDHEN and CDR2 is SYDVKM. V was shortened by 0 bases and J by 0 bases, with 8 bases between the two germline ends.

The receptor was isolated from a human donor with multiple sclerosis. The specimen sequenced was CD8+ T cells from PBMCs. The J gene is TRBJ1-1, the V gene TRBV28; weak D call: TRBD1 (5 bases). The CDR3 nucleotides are TGTGCCAGCAGTTTATGGGGGACTATGAACACTGAAGCTTTCTTT. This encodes CASSLWGTMNTEAFF.